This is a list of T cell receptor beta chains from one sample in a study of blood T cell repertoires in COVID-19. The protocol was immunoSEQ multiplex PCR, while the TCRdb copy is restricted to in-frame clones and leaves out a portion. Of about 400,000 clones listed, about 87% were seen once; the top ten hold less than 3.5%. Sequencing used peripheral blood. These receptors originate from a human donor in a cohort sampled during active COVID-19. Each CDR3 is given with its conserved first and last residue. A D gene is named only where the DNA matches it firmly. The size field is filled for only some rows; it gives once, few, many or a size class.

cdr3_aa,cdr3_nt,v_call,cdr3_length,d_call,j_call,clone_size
CASSLSGTGTSYEQYF,TGTGCCAGCAGCTTATCCGGGACAGGGACCTCCTACGAGCAGTACTTC,TRBV11-1,16,TRBD1,TRBJ2-7,NA
CASSEEVHYEQYF,TGCGCCAGCAGTGAGGAGGTGCACTACGAGCAGTACTTC,TRBV10-1,13,NA,TRBJ2-7,NA
CASSFQGQGNYGYTF,TGTGCCAGTAGTTTCCAAGGACAGGGAAACTATGGCTACACCTTC,TRBV19,15,TRBD1,TRBJ1-2,NA
CASSVGRANTGELFF,TGTGCCAGCAGCGTAGGGCGGGCGAACACCGGGGAGCTGTTTTTT,TRBV9,15,NA,TRBJ2-2,NA
CASSLGQGYQPQHF,TGTGCCAGCAGCTTAGGACAGGGGTATCAGCCCCAGCATTTT,TRBV7-9,14,TRBD1,TRBJ1-5,NA
CASSLSGSGGSEQFF,TGTGCCAGCAGCTTATCGGGATCTGGGGGCAGTGAGCAGTTCTTC,TRBV7-3,15,NA,TRBJ2-1,NA
CASSEGGLAYNEQFF,TGTGCCAGCAGTGAAGGGGGACTAGCCTACAATGAGCAGTTCTTC,TRBV6-1,15,TRBD2,TRBJ2-1,NA
CASSYAGTGDGNTIYF,TGCGCCAGCAGCTATGCCGGGACAGGGGACGGAAACACCATATATTTT,TRBV5-1,16,TRBD1,TRBJ1-3,few
CASSRGGSLSGGAWVETQYF,TGCGCCAGCAGCCGAGGGGGGTCGTTGAGCGGGGGCGCCTGGGTAGAGACCCAGTACTTC,TRBV4-1,20,TRBD2,TRBJ2-5,once
CASSQPTSGVTNEQFF,TGCGCCAGCAGCCAACCTACTAGCGGAGTAACCAATGAGCAGTTCTTC,TRBV4-1,16,TRBD2,TRBJ2-1,NA
CASSPPSTNPNTEAFF,TGTGCCAGCAGCCCTCCGTCGACTAACCCGAACACTGAAGCTTTCTTT,TRBV5-5,16,NA,TRBJ1-1,NA
CASSLAGQGVETQYF,TGTGCCAGCAGCTTGGCGGGACAGGGCGTGGAGACCCAGTACTTC,TRBV5-4,15,TRBD1,TRBJ2-5,NA
CASSFYSEAFF,TGTGCCAGCAGTTTTTACAGTGAAGCTTTCTTT,TRBV28,11,NA,TRBJ1-1,NA
CASSSYGGENYGYTF,TGTGCCAGCAGCTCGTACGGGGGAGAGAACTATGGCTACACCTTC,TRBV7-9,15,NA,TRBJ1-2,NA
CASSPRRGTGLYEQYF,TGTGCCAGCAGCCCCCGTAGGGGGACAGGACTCTACGAGCAGTACTTC,TRBV16,16,TRBD1,TRBJ2-7,NA
CASSHRRGGEVNTEAFF,TGTGCCAGCAGCCACCGCCGGGGGGGCGAGGTGAACACTGAAGCTTTCTTT,TRBV5-5,17,NA,TRBJ1-1,NA
CASNPEPELGQPQHF,TGTGCCAGCAATCCAGAGCCGGAGCTCGGTCAGCCCCAGCATTTT,TRBV2,15,NA,TRBJ1-5,NA
CASSPVGRTTYNSPLHF,TGTGCCAGCTCACCAGTTGGGAGGACCACTTATAATTCACCCCTCCACTTT,TRBV18,17,NA,TRBJ1-6,NA
CAWTTGNGDNSPLHF,TGTGCCTGGACGACGGGAAACGGCGATAATTCACCCCTCCACTTT,TRBV30,15,NA,TRBJ1-6,NA
CASSYRTGLNTEAFF,TGTGCCAGCAGTTACCGAACCGGTTTGAACACTGAAGCTTTCTTT,TRBV6-5,15,NA,TRBJ1-1,NA
CASSPSGLAVNTGELFF,TGTGCCAGCAGCCCCTCTGGACTAGCGGTGAACACCGGGGAGCTGTTTTTT,TRBV4-2,17,TRBD2,TRBJ2-2,many
CASSQDLARYNEQFF,TGTGCCAGCAGCCAAGATTTGGCTAGATACAATGAGCAGTTCTTC,TRBV3-1/TRBV3-2,15,NA,TRBJ2-1,NA